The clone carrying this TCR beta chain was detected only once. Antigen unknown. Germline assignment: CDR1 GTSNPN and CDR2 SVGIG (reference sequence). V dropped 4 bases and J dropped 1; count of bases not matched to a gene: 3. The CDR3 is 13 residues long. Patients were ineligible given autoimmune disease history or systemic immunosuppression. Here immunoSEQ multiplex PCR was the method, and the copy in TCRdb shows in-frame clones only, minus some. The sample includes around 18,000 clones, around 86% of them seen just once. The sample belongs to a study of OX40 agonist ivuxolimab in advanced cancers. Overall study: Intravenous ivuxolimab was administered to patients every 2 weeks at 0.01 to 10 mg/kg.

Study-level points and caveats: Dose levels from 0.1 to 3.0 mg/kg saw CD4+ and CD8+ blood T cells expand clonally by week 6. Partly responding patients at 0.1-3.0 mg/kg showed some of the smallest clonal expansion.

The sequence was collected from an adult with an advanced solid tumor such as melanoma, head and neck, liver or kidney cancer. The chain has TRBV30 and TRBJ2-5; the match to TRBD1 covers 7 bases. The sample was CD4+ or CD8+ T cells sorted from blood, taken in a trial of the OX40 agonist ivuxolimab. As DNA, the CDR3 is TGTGCCTGGAACCGGGACAGCCAAGAGACCCAGTACTTC. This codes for CAWNRDSQETQYF.